This T cell receptor (beta chain) emerged from a study of T cells after yellow fever vaccination. Template-switching 5'RACE yielded the TCR cDNA; a universal primer site and UMIs were added in the process. MiXCR was run by TCRdb on the 5' RACE reads, yielding one entry per CDR3 protein. This sample has about 360,000 distinct CDR3 sequences, with 6.2% found just once. On this clonotype itself: Its antigen remains unknown.

The V segment lost 4 bases and the J segment 6 bases; nucleotides outside the gene matches: 5. Per the germline V gene, CDR1 is SGHRS and CDR2 is YFSETQ. The CDR3 sequence is 14 residues long. Findings and caveats of the study: Most primary-vaccination clones recurred post-booster (around 95% CD4, around 86% CD8).

This clonotype originated in a man aged 25-45 years who received the YFV17D yellow fever vaccine. Sequenced material: PBMCs, taken 5 days after the yellow fever booster vaccination. The chain couples TRBV5-1 to TRBJ1-4, with 8 bases lining up with TRBD1. The CDR3 spells CASSNDRGDEKLFF. DNA of the CDR3: TGCGCCAGCAGCAACGACAGGGGAGATGAAAAACTGTTTTTT. The full variable domain, with the rest looked up from reference TRBV5-1 and TRBJ1-4, is KAGVTQTPRYLIKTRGQQVTLSCSPISGHRSVSWYQQTPGQGLQFLFEYFSETQRNKGNFPGRFSGRQFSNSRSEMNVSTLELGDSALYLCASSNDRGDEKLFFGSGTQLSVL.